This T cell receptor beta chain was sequenced during a study of cytomegalovirus exposure and HLA in healthy donors. About this clone itself: Its specificity is unknown.

V lost 0 bases and J lost 6, with 11 bases in between. The CDR3 spans 15 residues. The germline CDR1 and CDR2 sequences are MNHEY and SVGAGI. Study results and caveats: Fewer N-insertions than the approximately 700-donor mean were reportedly shown by an Asian-associated ancestry cluster in a later analysis. HLA restriction was apparent for most CMV-associated TCR beta chains in a later analysis.

In the PCR, 60 Vbeta and 13 Jbeta primers were used. The table came from immunoSEQ multiplex PCR; TCRdb's copy has only in-frame clones and leaves some out. This table has 100,000 to 120,000 clones, roughly three quarters appearing once. Specimen: PBMCs. This sequence joins TRBV6-5 and TRBJ2-2; D is ambiguous. The TCR was taken from a man aged 30 to 45 in good health and CMV-seronegative. The CDR3 region is CASSYSLVGPGELFF. DNA of the CDR3: TGTGCCAGCAGTTACTCCCTAGTAGGTCCCGGGGAGCTGTTTTTT.